This TCR beta chain derives from a study of identifying expanded T cells in peripheral blood. With respect to this clone: Its antigen is unknown.

Generated by immunoSEQ multiplex PCR, the TCRdb table keeps only in-frame clones and is missing some. Of 100,000 or so clones listed, roughly nine tenths are singletons. Study results and caveats: Differentially abundant clones: roughly 1.2 between replicates, approximately 15 at two to three weeks, around 19 at four.

Per the germline V gene, CDR1 is KGHSH and CDR2 is LQKENI. CDR3 length equals 15 residues. Trimming left V 2 bases short and J 6 bases short, with 14 bases between. Sequences were obtained from blood. The rearrangement links TRBV18 to TRBJ2-1; D may be TRBD2 (5 bases). The receptor comes from a person between 18 and 75 years old in good health. The CDR3 bases are TGTGCCAGCTCACCAATACTAGACGGGCTCAATGAGCAGTTCTTC. Residues: CASSPILDGLNEQFF.